This T cell receptor beta chain was sequenced for a study of T cells in Graves' hyperthyroidism and ophthalmopathy. Note on this clonotype: Its antigen remains unidentified.

Thyroid ultrasound, orbital computed tomography, clinical symptoms, and serum thyroxine and TRAb underpinned diagnoses. RNA transcripts were the template for amplifying TCR beta CDR3 regions. The HTBI set primed first-round TCR CDR3 RT-PCR. MiXCR was run by TCRdb on the multiplex PCR reads, yielding one entry per CDR3 protein. The table lists under 350,000 distinct CDR3 sequences, more than 15% of them singletons. Study-wide results and limits: Blood also showed most of the thyroid clonotypes that were expanded above 0.001.

Sequenced sample: blood. This clonotype was sampled from a woman between 55 and 75 years old with Graves' ophthalmopathy.

The CDR3 DNA follows: TGTGCCAGCAGCCCCCCGGAGTGGGCCTATGGCTACACCTTC. As protein: CASSPPEWAYGYTF. The chain recombines TRBV4-2 with TRBJ1-2; D unclear. Trimming left V 4 bases short and J 4 bases short, with 13 bases between. The CDR3 spans 14 residues. Germline loops: CDR1 LGHNA, CDR2 YNFKEQ.